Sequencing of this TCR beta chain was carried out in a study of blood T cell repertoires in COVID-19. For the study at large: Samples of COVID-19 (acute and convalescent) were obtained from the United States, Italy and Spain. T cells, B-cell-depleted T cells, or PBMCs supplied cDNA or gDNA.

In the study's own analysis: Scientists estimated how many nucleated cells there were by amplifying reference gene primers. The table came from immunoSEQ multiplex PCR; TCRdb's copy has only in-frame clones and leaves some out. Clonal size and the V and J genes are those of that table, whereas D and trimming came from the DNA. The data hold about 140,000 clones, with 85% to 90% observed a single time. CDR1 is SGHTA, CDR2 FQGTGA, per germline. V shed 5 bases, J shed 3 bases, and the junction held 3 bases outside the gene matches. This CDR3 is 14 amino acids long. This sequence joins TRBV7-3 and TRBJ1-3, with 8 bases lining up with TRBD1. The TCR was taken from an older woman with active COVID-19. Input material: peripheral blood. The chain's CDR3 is CASSPGGGGNTIYF. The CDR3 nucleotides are TGTGCCAGCAGCCCAGGGGGCGGTGGAAACACCATATATTTT.